These 22 T cell receptor beta chains share one sample of origin, sequenced in a study of T cell responses to AZD1222 COVID-19 vaccine. Profiled with immunoSEQ multiplex PCR; TCRdb holds only in-frame clones, not every one. The sample shows just over 90,000 clones, 75% to 90% of them seen only once. The sample consisted of peripheral blood, taken 28 days after the second AZD1222 dose. The receptors here all came from an adult who received the AZD1222 COVID-19 vaccine.

As DNA, the CDR3 is TGTGCCAGCAGTGACGGTGGAAACACCATATATTTT. This sequence encodes CASSDGGNTIYF. The chain uses TRBV6-1 and TRBJ1-3; D call uncertain. With 3 bases removed from V and 3 bases from J, the gap between germline ends came to 3 bases. Germline assignment: CDR1 MNHNS and CDR2 SASEGT. This CDR3 has 12 amino acids.

This chain joins TRBV5-4 and TRBJ1-6; D may be TRBD1 (6 bases). There are 16 residues in the CDR3. The germline gives CDR1 SGHNT, CDR2 YYREEE (reference sequence). V was shortened by 1 base and J by 7 bases, with 15 bases between the two germline ends. The CDR3 sequence is CASSLWNRVANSPLHF. The CDR3 bases are TGTGCCAGCAGCTTGTGGAACAGGGTGGCAAATTCACCCCTCCACTTT.

The chain couples TRBV10-2 to TRBJ1-2, with 9 nucleotides matching TRBD1. CDR3 length: 13 residues. The trim removed 3 bases at V and 8 bases at J, leaving 4 bases unmatched. Germline lookup yields CDR1 WSHSY and CDR2 SAAADI. CDR3 amino acids: CASSDNRGRGYTF. CDR3 in DNA: TGCGCCAGCAGTGACAACAGGGGGCGAGGCTACACCTTC.

The J gene is TRBJ2-2, the V gene TRBV27; no clear D gene. The CDR3 has 12 residues. Trimming left V 4 bases short and J 4 bases short, with 4 bases between. Germline CDR1 MNHEY, CDR2 SMNVEV (reference sequence). Here the CDR3 DNA reads TGTGCCAGCAGTTCGATCACCGGGGAGCTGTTTTTT. Protein sequence: CASSSITGELFF.

This clone was seen a few times. The chain carries TRBV9 and TRBJ2-1; TRBD1 is a possible D gene (6 bases). Per germline, CDR1 SGDLS and CDR2 YYNGEE. The V and J ends lost 3 bases and 0 bases respectively, with 10 bases between them. The CDR3 sequence is 15 residues long. For the CDR3, the DNA is TGTGCCAGCAGCGCCAGGGACACCTCCTACAATGAGCAGTTCTTC. It translates to CASSARDTSYNEQFF.

The chain carries TRBV6-6 and TRBJ2-2; 7 bases match TRBD2. This CDR3 contains 12 residues. CDR1 and CDR2 (germline): MNHNY, SVGAGI (reference sequence). Trimming took 6 bases from V and 5 from J; bases not matched to a gene: 0. In nucleotides, the CDR3 is TGTGCCAGCAGGGGGGGGACCGGGGAGCTGTTTTTT. It encodes CASRGGTGELFF.

A few counts support this clone. V gene TRBV29-1 combines with J gene TRBJ1-1; weak D call: TRBD1 (6 bases). Germline V gene data show CDR1 as SQVTM and CDR2 as ANQGSEA. Between the trimmed V and J ends, which lost 4 bases and 0 bases, there was a span of 6 bases. The CDR3 consists of 12 residues. The CDR3 spells CSVGTVNTEAFF. CDR3 DNA sequence: TGCAGCGTTGGGACAGTGAACACTGAAGCTTTCTTT.

About this clone: The junction and the germline gene differ at one end; a read error may be behind it. The V and J genes are TRBV7-8 and TRBJ1-2; D might be TRBD1 (5 bases). The CDR3 consists of 15 residues. The V gene's germline CDR1 is SGHVS and CDR2 FQNEAQ. Written as DNA, the CDR3 is TGTGCCAGCAGCCTAGCCGGACACGCCAACTATGGCTACACCTTC. Translation gives CASSLAGHANYGYTF.

This chain uses TRBV12-5 with TRBJ2-1; maybe TRBD2 (6 bases). The CDR3 is 16 residues long. Trimming stripped 6 bases from V and 8 bases from J, with 23 bases between. CDR1 is LGHNT and CDR2 is FRNRAP in the germline V gene. CDR3 DNA: TGTGCTAGTGGCCCGGGGTGGGGCAGCCGGAGGGATGAGCAGTTCTTC. The encoded protein is CASGPGWGSRRDEQFF.

This clone has just one count. The J gene is TRBJ1-4, the V gene TRBV7-2, with 11 bases identical to TRBD1. Germline loops: CDR1 SGHTA, CDR2 FQGNSA. CDR3 length equals 14 residues. After removal of 5 bases from V and 7 bases from J, the junction contained 3 bases not matched to a gene. The CDR3 sequence is CASSPGQGVEKLFF. The CDR3 coding sequence is TGTGCCAGCAGCCCGGGACAGGGGGTTGAAAAACTGTTTTTT.

The chain carries TRBV30 and TRBJ1-5; no clear D gene. The CDR3 consists of 14 residues. CDR1 is GTSNPN and CDR2 is SVGIG in the germline V gene (reference sequence). V lost 2 bases, J lost 0 bases, and 8 bases lay in between. CDR3 sequence (DNA): TGTGCCTGGAGTAGTGCAGATAGCAATCAGCCCCAGCATTTT. Its translation: CAWSSADSNQPQHF.

The chain is built from TRBV6-2 or TRBV6-3 and TRBJ2-2, with 11 bases matching TRBD2. CDR3 size: 17 residues. Germline loops: CDR1 MNHEY, CDR2 SVGEGT. V was pared by 6 bases and J by 4 bases, with 10 bases of the junction left unmatched. The CDR3 coding sequence is TGTGCCAGCAGCTCCACTAGCGGGGGCATGGGCACCGGGGAGCTGTTTTTT. Translated, it gives CASSSTSGGMGTGELFF.

J is TRBJ1-2 and V is TRBV7-9; D is ambiguous. This CDR3 is 12 amino acids long. In germline, CDR1 is SEHNR, CDR2 FQNEAQ (reference sequence). V gave up 1 base and J gave up 5 bases, with 5 bases separating them. CDR3 loop: CASSLGMYGYTF. CDR3 bases: TGTGCCAGCAGCTTAGGCATGTATGGCTACACCTTC. The full variable domain, its missing parts supplied by reference TRBV7-9 and TRBJ1-2, is DTGVSQNPRHKITKRGQNVTFRCDPISEHNRLYWYRQTLGQGPEFLTYFQNEAQLEKSRLLSDRFSAERPKGSFSTLEIQRTEQGDSAMYLCASSLGMYGYTFGSGTRLTVV.

This chain connects TRBV9 to TRBJ2-6; unclear D gene. CDR3 length: 17 amino acids. V was shortened by 0 bases and J by 2 bases, with 12 bases between the two germline ends. The germline V gene has CDR1 SGDLS and CDR2 YYNGEE. CDR3 DNA: TGTGCCAGCAGCGTAGCTCTTTATGCCGCTGGGGCCAACGTCCTGACTTTC. Translating it yields CASSVALYAAGANVLTF.

V and J are TRBV7-3 and TRBJ2-3; 10 positions agree with TRBD2. CDR3 length equals 15 residues. Trimming took 5 bases from V and 1 from J; bases not matched to a gene: 3. The germline V gene has CDR1 SGHTA and CDR2 FQGTGA. CDR3 coding DNA: TGTGCCAGCAGCATCCTAGCGGGGGGCACAGATACGCAGTATTTT. Translation: CASSILAGGTDTQYF.

The chain uses TRBV5-5 and TRBJ1-5; no firm D call. The CDR3 sequence is 18 residues long. V was clipped by 4 bases and J by 4 bases, with 24 bases between them. The germline V gene encodes CDR1 SGHKS and CDR2 YYEKEE (reference sequence). The CDR3 region is CASSPTIPGIGFNQPQHF. The CDR3 nucleotides read TGTGCCAGCAGCCCTACTATTCCTGGGATCGGGTTTAATCAGCCCCAGCATTTT.

The gene calls are TRBV29-1 and TRBJ1-2; D gene unclear. The length of the CDR3 is 12 residues. Germline V gives CDR1 SQVTM, CDR2 ANQGSEA. Trimming stripped 2 bases from V and 5 bases from J, with 9 bases between. The DNA of the CDR3 is TGCAGCGTTGAAAGCCCAGAATATGGCTACACCTTC. It translates to CSVESPEYGYTF.

The V call is TRBV9, the J call TRBJ2-4, with a tentative D call TRBD2 (7 bases). The CDR3 loop spans 15 amino acids. Between the trimmed V and J ends, which lost 0 bases and 8 bases, there was a span of 15 bases. Germline V CDR1 and CDR2: SGDLS, YYNGEE. This chain's CDR3 is CASSVEGGGADIQYF. The CDR3 coding sequence is TGTGCCAGCAGCGTAGAGGGCGGGGGCGCAGACATTCAGTACTTC.

The rearrangement links TRBV13 to TRBJ2-7; D not certain. With 2 bases removed from V and 5 bases from J, the gap between germline ends came to 4 bases. This CDR3 comprises 11 residues. The germline CDR1 and CDR2 sequences are PRHDT and FYEKMQ (reference sequence). In DNA form, the CDR3 reads TGTGCCAGCAGCTTAAGCCACGAGCAGTACTTC. Encoded protein: CASSLSHEQYF.

V and J are TRBV27 and TRBJ2-7, with 7 positions matching TRBD2. In germline, CDR1 is MNHEY, CDR2 SMNVEV (reference sequence). With V trimmed by 5 bases and J by 6 bases, 7 bases remained unmatched. The CDR3 has 13 amino acids. CDR3: CASSPWTSSEQYF. The DNA of the CDR3 is TGTGCCAGCAGTCCCTGGACTAGTAGCGAGCAGTACTTC.

The chain carries TRBV7-8 and TRBJ1-1, with D possibly being TRBD1 (5 bases). The CDR3 has 14 residues. The germline CDR1 and CDR2 sequences are SGHVS and FQNEAQ. V was trimmed by 3 bases and J by 5 bases, leaving 13 bases between them. The CDR3 reads CASSFMGQGTEAFF. In nucleotides, the CDR3 is TGTGCCAGCAGCTTCATGGGGCAAGGGACTGAAGCTTTCTTT.

In regard to this clone: Other DNA sequences in this specimen translate into the identical CDR3. The chain joins TRBV29-1 to TRBJ1-1, with D perhaps TRBD1 (5 bases). This CDR3 has 15 residues. Germline values: CDR1 SQVTM, CDR2 ANQGSEA. V lost 4 bases, J lost 0 bases, and 15 bases lay in between. CDR3 sequence reads: CSVGAGWGMNTEAFF. The CDR3 DNA is TGCAGCGTTGGGGCGGGTTGGGGGATGAACACTGAAGCTTTCTTT.